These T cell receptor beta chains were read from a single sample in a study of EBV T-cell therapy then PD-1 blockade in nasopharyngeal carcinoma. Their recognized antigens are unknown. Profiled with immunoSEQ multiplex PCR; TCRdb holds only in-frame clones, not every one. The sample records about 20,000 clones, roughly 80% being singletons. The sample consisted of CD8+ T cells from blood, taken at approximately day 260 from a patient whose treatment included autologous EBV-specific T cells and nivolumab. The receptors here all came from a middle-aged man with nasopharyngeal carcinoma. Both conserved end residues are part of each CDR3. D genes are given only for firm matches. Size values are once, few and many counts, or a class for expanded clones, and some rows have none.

CASSLRSHLNSYNEQFF	TGTGCCAGCAGCTTGCGGTCGCATCTTAACTCCTACAATGAGCAGTTCTTC	NA	TRBV5-6	TRBJ2-1	NA
CASSLSVGAHNEQFF	TGTGCCAGCAGCTTATCAGTGGGGGCGCACAATGAGCAGTTCTTC	NA	TRBV7-9	TRBJ2-1	NA
CASSQDVNFYGYTF	TGCGCCAGCAGCCAAGACGTCAACTTCTATGGCTACACCTTC	once	TRBV4-3	TRBJ1-2	NA
CASSPPAAGTDTQYF	TGTGCCAGCTCACCACCGGCCGCTGGGACAGATACGCAGTATTTT	NA	TRBV18	TRBJ2-3	NA
CASSVRVGGPTEAFF	TGTGCCAGCAGTGTCCGGGTTGGGGGCCCCACTGAAGCTTTCTTT	NA	TRBV2	TRBJ1-1	NA
CASTVTGGAEQYF	TGTGCCAGCACCGTGACAGGGGGCGCCGAGCAGTACTTC	NA	TRBV12-3/TRBV12-4	TRBJ2-7	TRBD1
CASSPEAGYEQFF	TGTGCCAGCAGTCCGGAGGCTGGCTACGAGCAGTTCTTC	NA	TRBV5-4	TRBJ2-1	NA
CASSAGTGWIETQYF	TGTGCCAGCAGTGCCGGGACAGGTTGGATTGAGACCCAGTACTTC	NA	TRBV27	TRBJ2-5	TRBD1
CASSQVRTGTGATYEQYF	TGCGCCAGCAGCCAAGTACGGACCGGGACAGGGGCAACCTACGAGCAGTACTTC	few	TRBV4-3	TRBJ2-7	TRBD1
CASSPTGELFF	TGTGCCAGCAGTCCCACCGGGGAGCTGTTTTTT	once	TRBV6-6	TRBJ2-2	NA
CASSLWTEPGYTF	TGTGCCAGCAGCTTGTGGACAGAACCTGGCTACACCTTC	NA	TRBV5-4	TRBJ1-2	NA
CASTSMDSYTDTQYF	TGCGCCAGCACCTCGATGGACAGCTACACAGATACGCAGTATTTT	NA	TRBV4-1	TRBJ2-3	NA
CASSLYPANYGYTF	TGTGCCAGCAGTTTATATCCTGCTAACTATGGCTACACCTTC	NA	TRBV28	TRBJ1-2	NA
CASSQGTGHTGELFF	TGCGCCAGCAGCCAAGGTACCGGGCACACCGGGGAGCTGTTTTTT	NA	TRBV4-3	TRBJ2-2	NA
CAISGGGQTNTGELFF	TGTGCCATCAGTGGAGGAGGACAGACGAACACCGGGGAGCTGTTTTTT	NA	TRBV10-3	TRBJ2-2	NA
CASRGDRRGYTF	TGTGCCAGCAGGGGGGACAGGAGAGGCTACACCTTC	NA	TRBV5-4	TRBJ1-2	TRBD1
CASSQANGASSPLHF	TGCGCCAGCAGCCAAGCTAATGGGGCGTCTTCACCCCTCCACTTT	NA	TRBV4-1	TRBJ1-6	NA
CSVRDRDGYTF	TGCAGCGTCCGGGACAGGGATGGCTACACCTTC	NA	TRBV29-1	TRBJ1-2	TRBD1
CASSLAIPTAVAKNIQYF	TGTGCCAGCAGCTTAGCAATACCGACAGCCGTAGCCAAAAACATTCAGTACTTC	NA	TRBV7-8	TRBJ2-4	NA
CASSFLGTSGAYNEQFF	TGTGCCAGCAGTTTCCTAGGGACTAGCGGGGCCTACAATGAGCAGTTCTTC	NA	TRBV27	TRBJ2-1	TRBD2
CASIPGHTEAFF	TGTGCCAGCATTCCGGGGCACACTGAAGCTTTCTTT	NA	TRBV6-5	TRBJ1-1	NA
CASSLTLEHSGNTIYF	TGTGCCAGCAGCTTGACTCTGGAACACTCTGGAAACACCATATATTTT	NA	TRBV6-4	TRBJ1-3	NA
CASSLTSGTGTGELFF	TGTGCCAGCAGCTTGACCTCCGGGACAGGGACCGGGGAGCTGTTTTTT	NA	TRBV5-4	TRBJ2-2	TRBD1
CASSLGGGPSGANVLTF	TGTGCCAGCAGTTTGGGAGGGGGGCCCTCTGGGGCCAACGTCCTGACTTTC	medium-sized	TRBV27	TRBJ2-6	NA
CASSLGGTQYF	TGTGCCAGCAGCCTGGGGGGGACCCAGTACTTC	NA	TRBV5-6	TRBJ2-5	NA
CASAAGQNTGELFF	TGTGCCAGCGCGGCCGGACAGAACACCGGGGAGCTGTTTTTT	NA	TRBV27	TRBJ2-2	NA
CASHDRAGYGYTF	TGTGCCAGCCATGACAGGGCCGGCTATGGCTACACCTTC	NA	TRBV28	TRBJ1-2	TRBD1
CASSDSAGGPGANVLTF	TGTGCCAGCAGTGACTCGGCGGGGGGGCCTGGGGCCAACGTCCTGACTTTC	medium-sized	TRBV6-4	TRBJ2-6	TRBD2
CASSVGSAGTDTQYF	TGTGCCAGCAGCGTAGGGAGCGCCGGCACAGATACGCAGTATTTT	NA	TRBV9	TRBJ2-3	NA
CSASGGSNQPQHF	TGCAGTGCTAGTGGGGGGTCTAATCAGCCCCAGCATTTT	once	TRBV20-1	TRBJ1-5	NA
CASSQEGGGAVDTQYF	TGTGCCAGCAGCCAAGAAGGCGGGGGGGCCGTAGATACGCAGTATTTT	NA	TRBV4-2	TRBJ2-3	TRBD2
CASSFDRGYYGYTF	TGTGCCAGCAGTTTCGACAGGGGGTACTATGGCTACACCTTC	NA	TRBV28	TRBJ1-2	TRBD1
CASSYFQGADTQYF	TGTGCCAGCAGTTACTTCCAGGGGGCAGATACGCAGTATTTT	NA	TRBV6-2/TRBV6-3	TRBJ2-3	TRBD1
CASSLNSALTGNEQFF	TGTGCCAGCAGCTTAAATTCGGCTCTAACGGGGAATGAGCAGTTCTTC	NA	TRBV7-2	TRBJ2-1	NA
CASSLALRGPYSPLHF	TGTGCCAGCAGCTTAGCGCTAAGGGGACCCTATTCACCCCTCCACTTT	NA	TRBV7-9	TRBJ1-6	NA
CAISESRQIANQPQHF	TGTGCCATCAGTGAGTCGAGGCAGATAGCCAATCAGCCCCAGCATTTT	once	TRBV10-3	TRBJ1-5	NA
CASSQPTSGGAPNTGELFF	TGTGCCAGCAGCCAACCGACTAGCGGGGGGGCCCCAAACACCGGGGAGCTGTTTTTT	NA	TRBV4-2	TRBJ2-2	TRBD2
CASSLYSEETQYF	TGTGCCAGCAGTTTATACAGTGAAGAGACCCAGTACTTC	once	TRBV28	TRBJ2-5	NA
CSVEAGAEAFF	TGCAGCGTTGAAGCAGGGGCTGAAGCTTTCTTT	NA	TRBV29-1	TRBJ1-1	NA
CASSQDPSAMSSYNEQFF	TGCGCCAGCAGCCAAGATCCCTCAGCGATGAGCTCCTACAATGAGCAGTTCTTC	NA	TRBV4-3	TRBJ2-1	NA
CANPRSYSGANVLTF	TGCGCCAATCCTCGGTCTTACTCTGGGGCCAACGTCCTGACTTTC	once	TRBV10-1	TRBJ2-6	NA
CASSLADGQGAPVVGYTF	TGTGCCAGCAGCTTAGCGGACGGACAGGGGGCGCCGGTTGTTGGCTACACCTTC	NA	TRBV7-6	TRBJ1-2	TRBD1
CASSPTRAGDTEAFF	TGTGCCAGCAGCCCGACCAGGGCAGGGGATACTGAAGCTTTCTTT	few	TRBV7-9	TRBJ1-1	NA
CASSPGLAAHEQYF	TGTGCCAGCAGCCCCGGACTAGCGGCCCACGAGCAGTACTTC	NA	TRBV7-2	TRBJ2-7	TRBD2
CASTPGGAGELFF	TGTGCCAGCACCCCCGGGGGAGCCGGGGAGCTGTTTTTT	NA	TRBV12-3/TRBV12-4	TRBJ2-2	NA
CASSRRTDRRTEAFF	TGCGCCAGCAGCCGACGGACGGATAGGAGAACTGAAGCTTTCTTT	NA	TRBV4-3	TRBJ1-1	NA
CASSEGRTYEQYF	TGCGCCAGCAGCGAAGGGCGGACCTACGAGCAGTACTTC	NA	TRBV5-1	TRBJ2-7	NA
CASSLGVRTEAFF	TGTGCCAGCAGCTTGGGGGTAAGGACTGAAGCTTTCTTT	few	TRBV13	TRBJ1-1	NA
CASSFSGGPDEQYF	TGTGCCAGCAGCTTCTCGGGGGGGCCAGACGAGCAGTACTTC	medium-sized	TRBV9	TRBJ2-7	TRBD2
CASSLRLALKDEQYF	TGTGCCAGCAGCCTGAGACTAGCCCTTAAGGACGAGCAGTACTTC	NA	TRBV2	TRBJ2-7	TRBD2
CASSASGDYNEQFF	TGTGCCAGCAGTGCTAGCGGGGACTACAATGAGCAGTTCTTC	few	TRBV27	TRBJ2-1	TRBD2
CASSEVAGTTGELFF	TGTGCCAGCAGCGAGGTGGCAGGGACGACCGGGGAGCTGTTTTTT	once	TRBV6-5	TRBJ2-2	NA
CASSSTSGYTF	TGTGCCAGCAGCTCGACGTCCGGCTACACCTTC	few	TRBV9	TRBJ1-2	NA